These 10 T cell receptor beta chains came from one sample sequenced in a study of T cell responses to AZD1222 COVID-19 vaccine. Generated by immunoSEQ multiplex PCR, the TCRdb table keeps only in-frame clones and is missing some. The sample comprises 80,000 to 100,000 clones, around 89% of which are singletons, and just under 7.5% rests with the top ten. Source: peripheral blood, taken on day 0 of AZD1222 vaccination. Receptors originate from an adult in good health.

V is TRBV5-5 and J is TRBJ1-2, with D possibly TRBD1 on 5 matching bases. Germline CDR1 is SGHKS and CDR2 is YYEKEE (reference sequence). The CDR3 extends over 15 amino acids. V was cut by 0 bases and J by 2 bases, with 11 bases left in between. The CDR3 loop reads CASSLVVTDNYGYTF. The DNA of the CDR3 is TGTGCCAGCAGCTTGGTGGTGACAGACAACTATGGCTACACCTTC. The full variable domain, its missing parts supplied by reference TRBV5-5 and TRBJ1-2, is DAGVTQSPTHLIKTRGQQVTLRCSPISGHKSVSWYQQVLGQGPQFIFQYYEKEERGRGNFPDRFSARQFPNYSSELNVNALLLGDSALYLCASSLVVTDNYGYTFGSGTRLTVV.

V is TRBV28 and J is TRBJ2-7, with 7 nucleotides matching TRBD1. V shed 8 bases, J shed 6 bases, and the junction held 19 bases outside the gene matches. The CDR3 is made up of 16 amino acids. CDR1 and CDR2 (germline): MDHEN, SYDVKM. The CDR3 here is CASARGVGTGEGEQYF. CDR3 nucleotides: TGTGCCAGCGCCCGCGGCGTAGGTACAGGGGAAGGCGAGCAGTACTTC.

The rearrangement joins TRBV5-4 to TRBJ2-3; D possibly corresponds to TRBD2 (6 bases). Deletions cut 5 bases from V and 6 bases from J, with 16 bases between. The CDR3 has 14 residues. The V gene's germline CDR1 is SGHNT and CDR2 YYREEE (reference sequence). The CDR3 DNA reads TGTGCCAGCAGAAGTGCGGGGTTAACGGATACGCAGTATTTT. Amino acid sequence: CASRSAGLTDTQYF.

Here the CDR3 reads CASSRLGTGASNEQFF. The CDR3, as DNA: TGTGCCAGTAGTAGGCTCGGAACAGGGGCTTCCAATGAGCAGTTCTTC. The chain couples TRBV19 to TRBJ2-1; TRBD1 aligns across 7 bases. This CDR3 has 16 residues. Germline V gene sequence: CDR1 LNHDA, CDR2 SQIVND (reference sequence). V shed 4 bases, J shed 6 bases, and the junction held 12 bases outside the gene matches.

The chain couples TRBV19 to TRBJ2-7, with TRBD1 as a possible D gene (5 bases). This CDR3 has 14 amino acids. Trimming pared 4 bases from V and 3 bases from J, leaving 13 bases between. Germline V lookup: CDR1 LNHDA, CDR2 SQIVND (reference sequence). The CDR3 spells CASSTSRAIYEQYF. The CDR3 DNA sequence: TGTGCCAGTAGTACAAGCAGGGCAATCTACGAGCAGTACTTC. Full variable domain (outside the CDR3, taken from reference TRBV19 and TRBJ2-7): DGGITQSPKYLFRKEGQNVTLSCEQNLNHDAMYWYRQDPGQGLRLIYYSQIVNDFQKGDIAEGYSVSREKKESFPLTVTSAQKNPTAFYLCASSTSRAIYEQYFGPGTRLTVT.

The chain has TRBV6-1 and TRBJ1-5; possible D gene TRBD1, 6 bases. Germline V gives CDR1 MNHNS, CDR2 SASEGT. The CDR3 spans 16 residues. Trimming pared 0 bases from V and 9 bases from J, leaving 18 bases between. The CDR3 nucleotides are TGTGCCAGCAGTGAAGCATGGGGGCAGAACCTAATGCCCCAGCATTTT. The encoded protein is CASSEAWGQNLMPQHF.

The rearrangement uses TRBV30 and TRBJ1-2, with D possibly TRBD1 on 6 matching bases. The CDR3 has 15 amino acids. Trimming took off 0 bases at V and 4 bases at J, with 15 bases between the two ends. Germline loops: CDR1 GTSNPN, CDR2 SVGIG (reference sequence). The CDR3: CAWSVTGGPAYGYTF. The DNA for the CDR3 is TGTGCCTGGAGTGTAACGGGGGGCCCGGCCTATGGCTACACCTTC.

The CDR3 DNA sequence: TGTGCCAGCAGTGGAACGGGACAGGGCGGTCAGCCCCAGCATTTT. This codes for CASSGTGQGGQPQHF. This chain connects TRBV2 to TRBJ1-5; 9 bases line up with TRBD1. The CDR3 spans 15 residues. Germline CDR1 SNHLY, CDR2 FYNNEI. Trimming at V came to 4 bases and at J to 6 bases, leaving 7 bases not matched to a gene.

V and J are TRBV5-1 and TRBJ1-5; 7 bases map to TRBD1. The length of the CDR3 is 15 residues. The V segment lost 0 bases and the J segment 4 bases; nucleotides outside the gene matches: 4. Per germline, CDR1 SGHRS and CDR2 YFSETQ. This CDR3 reads CASSLGQGDNQPQHF. The CDR3 DNA follows: TGCGCCAGCAGCTTGGGACAGGGAGATAATCAGCCCCAGCATTTT.

V gene TRBV7-2 combines with J gene TRBJ2-3; 8 bases line up with TRBD2. With V trimmed by 10 bases and J by 0 bases, 3 bases remained unmatched. The CDR3 is 13 amino acids. Germline V gene lookup returns CDR1 SGHTA and CDR2 FQGNSA. CDR3 DNA sequence: TGTGCCATTCGACTAGCGAGCACAGATACGCAGTATTTT. Protein: CAIRLASTDTQYF.